This T cell receptor beta chain was captured by sequencing in a study of blood T cell repertoires in COVID-19 (dated by TCRdb to 2020 to 2022). Broadly, across the study: Collaborator samples came from the United States, Italy and Spain and covered acute and convalescent phases of COVID-19. The material from the prospective study consisted of cDNA or gDNA derived from T cells, B-cell-depleted T cells, or PBMCs. Subjects who had been exposed to COVID-19, were actively infected with it, or had recovered from it provided the deeply sampled blood TCRbeta repertoires that made up the dataset. The repertoires were released in a freely available public database intended as a resource for research on the immune response to SARS-CoV-2. Samples came from the ongoing ImmuneRACE study (first 160 participants) plus 1,254 subjects from 6 global collaborators. Nearly every sample came with metadata listing a de-identified subject ID, COVID-19 status, age in years and sex. Where available, HLA class I and class II types were obtained from metadata supplied by the sample provider rather than from assay-based typing.

Participants in the prospective study were enrolled through a virtual design, were aged 18 to 89 years, and lived in about two dozen United States geographic areas. In the prospective study, participants were assigned to cohorts based on the clinical history participants reported in a screening survey and a study questionnaire. Exposed participants were defined as having been in contact with someone with a PCR-confirmed or clinician-diagnosed COVID-19 case within 2 weeks of study entry. Mobile phlebotomists in the prospective study collected whole blood, serum and a nasopharyngeal or oropharyngeal swab from every participant. Additional blood draws and questionnaires over an approximately 2-month period could optionally be provided by prospective study participants. Before DNA extraction, blood samples from the prospective study were shipped at room temperature or frozen. General study outcomes and caveats: How much clinical and demographic metadata was included differed by source and by participant, and the metadata was provided uncurated.

TCRbeta CDR3 regions were amplified from genomic DNA by means of the immunoSEQ Assay, a bias-controlled multiplex PCR. As for the original processing: The number of nucleated cells in each sample was estimated from the amplification of reference gene primers within the assay. To quantify the absolute abundance of each unique TCRbeta CDR3 rearrangement, sequence reads were collapsed and filtered. Productive Simpson clonality was computed per sample as the square root of Simpson's diversity index over productive rearrangements. The table was pulled from immuneACCESS by TCRdb, which kept in-frame rearrangements only. Such tables lose some clones; where checked, under half of the loss comes from unresolved V genes, and the rest has no known cause. From that table come the V and J calls and clone size; the DNA was used to work out D and trimming. Counted in this sample were hundreds of thousands of clones; roughly 80% of them appeared once. 4.5% to 5% of the sample is taken by the ten largest.

A word on this clone: Its antigen is currently not known. No much larger clone exists at a distance of one base, and base qualities are not known.

Specimen: PBMCs or T cells enriched from blood (not recorded which). This receptor was taken from a woman in her 50s who had been exposed to COVID-19.

Read as DNA, the sequence is TGTGCCAGCAGCCTCCCTCAGGGGGTTAAGCAGTTCTTC. This is translated as CASSLPQGVKQFF. This chain joins TRBV7-2 to TRBJ2-1, with 7 central nucleotides matching TRBD1. From its cysteine to its phenylalanine, the CDR3 spans 13 amino acids. Only CDR3 DNA is held: 39 bases, read in frame from base 1. CDR1 and CDR2 are drawn from the germline V gene: SGHTA, FQGNSA. Here V drops 5 bases and J drops 11 bases, and the junction holds 9 bases not matched to any gene.